This entry lists 30 T cell receptor beta chains sequenced from one sample in a study of blood T cell repertoires in COVID-19. Sequenced by immunoSEQ multiplex PCR; TCRdb stores in-frame clones only, minus some. The sample yields roughly 260,000 clones, 80% to 90% seen once. Sequenced input: PBMCs or T cells enriched from blood (not recorded which). These receptors all come from a woman aged 40 to 55 who had been exposed to COVID-19.

CDR3 residues: CASSPPGGTGKGAEQFF. Here the CDR3 DNA reads TGTGCCAGCTCACCCCCCGGCGGGACAGGGAAGGGCGCTGAGCAGTTCTTC. The J gene is TRBJ2-1, the V gene TRBV18, with 9 bases matching TRBD1. The CDR3 loop spans 17 amino acids. CDR1 and CDR2 (germline): KGHSH, LQKENI. V gave up 3 bases and J gave up 9 bases; unmatched junction bases: 15.

V is TRBV12-3 or TRBV12-4 and J is TRBJ1-1; D might be TRBD1 (5 bases). The V gene lost 5 bases and the J gene lost 4 bases, with 11 bases spanning the gap. The CDR3 extends over 13 amino acids. The CDR3 loop reads CASSGAASTEAFF. The CDR3 DNA sequence: TGTGCCAGCAGTGGGGCGGCTAGCACTGAAGCTTTCTTT.

The chain is built from TRBV28 and TRBJ1-1; the D gene is possibly TRBD1 (5 bases). The CDR3 length is 14 residues. V lost 7 bases, J lost 5 bases, and 17 bases lay in between. CDR1 and CDR2 from the germline V gene are MDHEN and SYDVKM. CDR3 region: CASTKGAWGTEAFF. CDR3 bases: TGTGCCAGCACTAAAGGGGCTTGGGGAACTGAAGCTTTCTTT.

The J gene is TRBJ2-5, the V gene TRBV19, with D possibly TRBD2 on 5 matching bases. This CDR3 region has 18 residues. The germline V gene has CDR1 LNHDA and CDR2 SQIVND (reference sequence). Trimming pared 3 bases from V and 1 base from J, leaving 21 bases between. CDR3 in DNA: TGTGCCAGTAGTATTCGAGGTCTGGCTAGCAGCTTCCAAGAGACCCAGTACTTC. Protein product: CASSIRGLASSFQETQYF.

The chain combines TRBV6-5 with TRBJ2-2, with D perhaps matching TRBD1 (6 bases). Germline V lookup: CDR1 MNHEY, CDR2 SVGAGI. Trimming cost V 4 bases and J 6 bases, with 12 bases left between them. The CDR3 totals 14 residues. The CDR3 here is CASSSTGSPGELFF. The CDR3, as DNA: TGTGCCAGCAGTTCAACAGGGTCACCCGGGGAGCTGTTTTTT.

This chain links TRBV5-1 with TRBJ2-5; 8 positions agree with TRBD2. CDR3 length equals 16 residues. Trimming removed 3 bases from V and 5 bases from J; junction bases left unmatched: 12. CDR1 and CDR2 (germline): SGHRS, YFSETQ. The CDR3 loop is CASSWRTGTSGETQYF. Written as DNA, the CDR3 is TGCGCCAGCAGCTGGCGAACCGGGACTAGTGGGGAGACCCAGTACTTC.

The V call is TRBV4-3, the J call TRBJ2-1; D ambiguous. There are 14 residues in the CDR3. V was shortened by 0 bases and J by 8 bases, with 11 bases between the two germline ends. Germline-derived CDR1 and CDR2 are LGHNA and YSLEER. The CDR3 coding sequence is TGCGCCAGCAGCCAAGATCGCGTAGCCGATGAGCAGTTCTTC. Its translation: CASSQDRVADEQFF.

The chain joins TRBV19 to TRBJ2-1; 8 positions match TRBD2. Germline V gene data show CDR1 as LNHDA and CDR2 as SQIVND (reference sequence). The CDR3 spans 16 residues. The ends lost 7 bases at V and 4 bases at J; junction bases unmatched: 12. The CDR3 loop reads CASIPGTRGGYNEQFF. The CDR3 DNA reads as TGTGCCAGTATCCCCGGGACTCGCGGGGGGTACAATGAGCAGTTCTTC. Supplemented by reference TRBV19 and TRBJ2-1, the full variable domain reads DGGITQSPKYLFRKEGQNVTLSCEQNLNHDAMYWYRQDPGQGLRLIYYSQIVNDFQKGDIAEGYSVSREKKESFPLTVTSAQKNPTAFYLCASIPGTRGGYNEQFFGPGTRLTVL.

CDR3 loop: CASSPTSGGTNEQFF. CDR3 DNA sequence: TGTGCCAGCAGCCCGACTAGCGGGGGAACCAATGAGCAGTTCTTC. The genes are TRBV7-9 and TRBJ2-1; 12 bases fit TRBD2. This CDR3 contains 15 residues. CDR1 SEHNR and CDR2 FQNEAQ come from the germline V gene (reference sequence). The V and J ends lost 5 bases and 6 bases, in that order; junction bases with no gene match: 5.

The chain uses TRBV24-1 and TRBJ2-5; D is perhaps TRBD2 (5 bases). The V gene lost 2 bases and the J gene lost 8 bases, with 17 bases spanning the gap. CDR1 is KGHDR and CDR2 is SFDVKD in the germline V gene. This CDR3 is built from 15 residues. CDR3 region: CATSDSRGPAETQYF. The CDR3 coding sequence is TGTGCCACCAGTGATTCCCGGGGTCCCGCCGAAACCCAGTACTTC.

This chain connects TRBV28 to TRBJ2-1, with 7 bases aligning to TRBD2. Unmatched junction bases numbered 4, after V lost 5 bases and J lost 9 bases. Germline-derived CDR1 and CDR2 are MDHEN and SYDVKM. The CDR3 is made up of 12 amino acids. CDR3 sequence (DNA): TGTGCCAGCAGTCGACTAGCAGGTGAGCAGTTCTTC. Amino acid sequence: CASSRLAGEQFF.

The chain combines TRBV2 with TRBJ1-4, with 9 bases aligning to TRBD1. The CDR3 sequence is 14 residues long. Germline V gene data show CDR1 as SNHLY and CDR2 as FYNNEI. With V trimmed by 5 bases and J by 7 bases, 5 bases remained unmatched. The CDR3 reads CASSRTGEAEKLFF. The CDR3 DNA reads as TGTGCCAGCAGTCGGACAGGGGAGGCTGAAAAACTGTTTTTT.

V gene TRBV7-3 combines with J gene TRBJ1-5; tentative D call: TRBD1 (5 bases). Germline CDR1 is SGHTA and CDR2 is FQGTGA. Trimming pared 3 bases from V and 2 bases from J, leaving 14 bases between. This CDR3 region has 16 residues. The CDR3 sequence is CASSFTGLGGNQPQHF. CDR3 in DNA: TGTGCCAGCAGCTTTACAGGTCTCGGAGGCAATCAGCCCCAGCATTTT.

The chain carries TRBV25-1 and TRBJ2-7; D may be TRBD2 (6 bases). Germline values: CDR1 MGHDK, CDR2 SYGVNS. The CDR3 runs to 15 residues. V gave up 8 bases and J gave up 0 bases, with 17 bases separating them. The CDR3 here is CASAPGLTSSYEQYF. DNA for the CDR3: TGTGCCAGCGCCCCTGGACTAACAAGCTCCTACGAGCAGTACTTC.

The V gene is TRBV6-6, the J gene TRBJ2-2; D gene uncertain. The CDR3 loop spans 13 amino acids. V shed 3 bases and J shed 4 bases, with 6 bases lying between them. Germline V CDR1 and CDR2: MNHNY, SVGAGI (reference sequence). CDR3 bases: TGTGCCAGCAGTTATCTTAGCACCGGGGAGCTGTTTTTT. Residues: CASSYLSTGELFF.

The chain carries TRBV24-1 and TRBJ2-1; the D gene is possibly TRBD2 (6 bases). The V and J ends lost 1 base and 10 bases respectively, with 13 bases between them. Germline values: CDR1 KGHDR, CDR2 SFDVKD. This CDR3 is built from 14 residues. Written as DNA, the CDR3 is TGTGCCACCAGTGATTTAGGAGGGGCCAAGGAGCAGTTCTTC. Its translation: CATSDLGGAKEQFF.

This clone has only one observation. The chain joins TRBV29-1 to TRBJ1-2, with D possibly matching TRBD1 (6 bases). Germline assignment: CDR1 SQVTM and CDR2 ANQGSEA. The CDR3 covers 12 residues. Trimming removed 7 bases at V and 5 bases at J, with 14 bases between. The CDR3 here is CSAEGGGYGYTF. CDR3 in DNA: TGCAGCGCCGAGGGAGGGGGTTATGGCTACACCTTC. The full variable domain, rest sourced from reference TRBV29-1 and TRBJ1-2, is SAVISQKPSRDICQRGTSLTIQCQVDSQVTMMFWYRQQPGQSLTLIATANQGSEATYESGFVIDKFPISRPNLTFSTLTVSNMSPEDSSIYLCSAEGGGYGYTFGSGTRLTVV.

The rearrangement joins TRBV2 to TRBJ2-5; 10 bases map to TRBD1. Trimming cost V 1 base and J 4 bases; bases outside gene matches: 12. CDR1 is SNHLY and CDR2 is FYNNEI in the germline V gene. The CDR3 extends over 18 amino acids. CDR3 loop: CASSEGWTGGLLGETQYF. In DNA form, the CDR3 reads TGTGCCAGCAGTGAAGGGTGGACAGGGGGACTCTTAGGAGAGACCCAGTACTTC.

This clone showed up just a few times. The rearrangement joins TRBV6-5 to TRBJ1-1; the D is unclear. Per germline, CDR1 MNHEY and CDR2 SVGAGI. The CDR3 has 15 residues. The ends were cut back, 6 bases at V and 7 bases at J, with 21 bases in the middle. CDR3 nucleotides: TGTGCCAGCAGGGTCACCCGGCAGGCTACCTTTGAAGCTTTCTTT. Translating gives CASRVTRQATFEAFF.

The chain has TRBV9 and TRBJ2-2; 7 nucleotides line up with TRBD1. V shed 4 bases, J shed 4 bases, and the junction held 4 bases outside the gene matches. The CDR3 spans 14 residues. Germline CDR1 reads SGDLS; CDR2 reads YYNGEE. CDR3 sequence reads: CASSSRTGTGELFF. The CDR3 nucleotides are TGTGCCAGCAGCTCCCGGACAGGCACCGGGGAGCTGTTTTTT.

The chain couples TRBV11-2 to TRBJ1-1; unclear D gene. Trimming pared 3 bases from V and 4 bases from J, leaving 12 bases between. The CDR3 contains 14 residues. Germline CDR1 is SGHAT and CDR2 is FQNNGV. The chain's CDR3 is CASSFRREGTEAFF. The CDR3 DNA sequence: TGTGCCAGCAGCTTCAGAAGAGAGGGCACTGAAGCTTTCTTT.

This clone was counted many times. V gene TRBV30 combines with J gene TRBJ1-2, with 7 bases lining up with TRBD1. The trim removed 1 base at V and 7 bases at J, leaving 6 bases unmatched. CDR3 size: 13 residues. The germline V gene encodes CDR1 GTSNPN and CDR2 SVGIG (reference sequence). The CDR3 DNA is TGTGCCTGGAGTGAGGGGGCCCCTCGTGGCTACACCTTC. Translated: CAWSEGAPRGYTF.

The chain employs TRBV2 and TRBJ1-3; 9 nucleotides align to TRBD1. Germline trimming cut 6 bases from V and 4 bases from J; bases unmatched to any gene: 7. This CDR3 region has 15 residues. Germline-derived CDR1 and CDR2 are SNHLY and FYNNEI. The CDR3 region has the DNA TGTGCCAGCAGCCCCGAGGGGACAGGGGGAAACACCATATATTTT. It codes for CASSPEGTGGNTIYF. The full variable domain, with the rest looked up from reference TRBV2 and TRBJ1-3, is EPEVTQTPSHQVTQMGQEVILRCVPISNHLYFYWYRQILGQKVEFLVSFYNNEISEKSEIFDDQFSVERPDGSNFTLKIRSTKLEDSAMYFCASSPEGTGGNTIYFGEGSWLTVV.

The chain is built from TRBV7-2 and TRBJ2-7; D is perhaps TRBD1 (5 bases). CDR1 SGHTA and CDR2 FQGNSA come from the germline V gene. This CDR3 is built from 15 residues. V lost 1 base and J 3 bases, leaving 13 bases between the germline ends. The CDR3 spells CASSLGGTQDYEQYF. In DNA, the CDR3 is TGTGCCAGCAGCTTAGGGGGCACCCAGGACTACGAGCAGTACTTC.

The chain is built from TRBV28 and TRBJ2-7; possible D gene TRBD2, 6 bases. The CDR3 totals 13 residues. V was trimmed by 5 bases and J by 3 bases, leaving 11 bases between them. Germline V CDR1 and CDR2: MDHEN, SYDVKM. CDR3: CASSLGRVYEQYF. Here the CDR3 DNA reads TGTGCCAGCAGTCTCGGGAGAGTCTACGAGCAGTACTTC.

In its sample, this clone was seen once. J is TRBJ1-2 and V is TRBV3-1 (or the pseudogene TRBV3-2); TRBD1 aligns across 9 bases. This CDR3 has 15 amino acids. Germline V CDR1 and CDR2: LGHDT, YNNKEL (reference sequence). Trimming took 4 bases from V and 8 from J; bases not matched to a gene: 11. The CDR3 here is CASSRLDRGRGGYTF. For the CDR3, the DNA is TGTGCCAGCAGCCGTCTGGACAGGGGACGAGGCGGCTACACCTTC.

The rearrangement links TRBV7-2 to TRBJ2-5, with a tentative D call TRBD2 (6 bases). The germline gives CDR1 SGHTA, CDR2 FQGNSA. CDR3 length equals 14 residues. Trimming took 3 bases from V and 8 from J, leaving 16 bases between them. CDR3 region: CASSFGSGPGTQYF. CDR3 sequence (DNA): TGTGCCAGCAGCTTTGGTAGCGGTCCCGGAACCCAGTACTTC.

The sample holds one count of this clone. The chain has TRBV2 and TRBJ1-3; TRBD1 agrees at 9 bases. Trimming removed 9 bases from V and 4 bases from J; junction bases left unmatched: 7. Germline V gene sequence: CDR1 SNHLY, CDR2 FYNNEI. CDR3 size: 14 residues. The CDR3 coding sequence is TGTGCCAGTGTCACAGGGGGCGCGGGAAACACCATATATTTT. Translating gives CASVTGGAGNTIYF.

This clone was counted a few times. The chain uses TRBV28 and TRBJ1-2, with D tentatively TRBD1 (6 bases). Trimming removed 4 bases at V and 8 bases at J, with 23 bases between. Germline values: CDR1 MDHEN, CDR2 SYDVKM. This CDR3 has 16 residues. The CDR3, as DNA: TGTGCCAGCAGTTCCGTACAGGGAACCTCTATCGGAGGCTACACCTTC. It is translated as CASSSVQGTSIGGYTF.

The rearrangement links TRBV7-8 to TRBJ2-5, with TRBD2 identical over 9 bases. V was pared by 1 base and J by 5 bases, with 11 bases of the junction left unmatched. Germline V gives CDR1 SGHVS, CDR2 FQNEAQ. This CDR3 region has 17 residues. CDR3 in DNA: TGTGCCAGCAGCTTAGGACTTCTAGCGGGGACTGGGGAGACCCAGTACTTC. Encoded protein: CASSLGLLAGTGETQYF.